What follows describes a single T cell receptor beta chain. This entry is derived from a study of blood T cell repertoires in COVID-19. For the study at large: COVID-19 samples from acute and convalescent phases originated in the United States, Italy and Spain.

In the original workflow: Amplified reference gene primers provided the basis for estimating nucleated cell counts. TCRdb keeps only in-frame clones here, not all; method: immunoSEQ multiplex PCR. V, J and clone size derive from that table, while D and trimming were established from the DNA sequence. Of around 130,000 clones listed, 80% are singletons. The sample was peripheral blood. This receptor was obtained from a man in his 70s with acute or convalescent COVID-19.

CDR3 sequence reads: CASSLVLAGPYNEQFF. The CDR3 nucleotides are TGCGCCAGCAGCCTTGTCCTAGCGGGGCCCTACAATGAGCAGTTCTTC. This chain joins TRBV4-1 and TRBJ2-1; 9 bases are shared with TRBD2. Germline V lookup: CDR1 MGHRA, CDR2 YSYEKL. Trimming cost V 4 bases and J 2 bases; bases outside gene matches: 6. The length of the CDR3 is 16 residues.